The 3 T cell receptor beta chains listed next were all sequenced from one sample in a study of cytomegalovirus exposure and HLA in healthy donors. The PCR made use of 60 Vbeta and 13 Jbeta primers. The assay was immunoSEQ multiplex PCR, and TCRdb's table has in-frame clones only and misses some. In the table there are 150,000 to 200,000 clones, roughly 77% of which are singletons. The source material was PBMCs. Source of these receptors: a woman in her thirties or forties in good health and CMV-seropositive.

As concerns this clone: At one boundary the junction diverges from the germline segment, which might be a read error. The rearrangement links TRBV6-1 to TRBJ2-7; TRBD2 aligns across 9 bases. The germline V gene has CDR1 MNHNS and CDR2 SASEGT. CDR3 size: 16 residues. The DNA for the CDR3 is TGTGCCAGCATTGAAGCGGGCGGGAGGGCCTCTTACGAGCAGTACTTC. This translates into CASIEAGGRASYEQYF.

The gene calls are TRBV30 and TRBJ1-5, with TRBD1 as a possible D gene (6 bases). Germline V gene lookup returns CDR1 GTSNPN and CDR2 SVGIG (reference sequence). The CDR3 length is 17 residues. V was pared by 6 bases and J by 4 bases, with 25 bases between. This CDR3 is CACSLGSGTIPNQPQHF. The CDR3 DNA follows: TGTGCCTGTTCGTTAGGCAGCGGGACAATCCCGAATCAGCCCCAGCATTTT. The variable domain in full, completed from reference TRBV30 and TRBJ1-5, reads SQTIHQWPATLVQPVGSPLSLECTVEGTSNPNLYWYRQAAGRGLQLLFYSVGIGQISSEVPQNLSASRPQDRQFILSSKKLLLSDSGFYLCACSLGSGTIPNQPQHFGDGTRLSIL.

The J gene is TRBJ2-1, the V gene TRBV27; D may be TRBD2 (6 bases). The CDR3 has 13 amino acids. CDR1 is MNHEY, CDR2 SMNVEV, per germline (reference sequence). Trimming cost V 6 bases and J 14 bases, with 20 bases left between them. Here the CDR3 DNA reads TGTGCCAGCAGGTTCCCGGGAGCCAGTAGGGAGTTCTTC. It translates to CASRFPGASREFF.